These T cell receptor beta chains were read from a single sample in a study of cytomegalovirus exposure and HLA in healthy donors. Some clones are missing from TCRdb's copy, which holds only in-frame ones; the method was immunoSEQ multiplex PCR. The sample has approximately 100,000 clones; approximately 68% are singletons. Material: PBMCs. These receptors originate from a woman between 18 and 29 years old in good health and CMV-seropositive. Each CDR3 is given with its conserved first and last residue. A D gene is named only where the DNA matches it firmly. Where a row states a size, it is once, few, many or the class of an expanded clone; other rows omit it.

TRBV30,NA,TRBJ1-5,NA,TGTGCCTGGAGTGTCGGTGTTGATCAGCCCCAGCATTTT,CAWSVGVDQPQHF
TRBV27,NA,TRBJ2-3,NA,TGTGCCAGCAGTAGCCAAAACACAGATACGCAGTATTTT,CASSSQNTDTQYF
TRBV30,NA,TRBJ1-2,TRBD1,TGTGCCTGGGGTACAGGGGTCGACTATGGCTACACCTTC,CAWGTGVDYGYTF
TRBV6-5,few,TRBJ2-1,NA,TGTGCCAGCAGTTACGGGCAGAGCAATGAGCAGTTCTTC,CASSYGQSNEQFF
TRBV5-4,few,TRBJ1-2,NA,TGTGCCAGCAGTTACGAAGGACAGTCGGCGAACTATGGCTACACCTTC,CASSYEGQSANYGYTF
TRBV25-1,NA,TRBJ2-2,TRBD1,TGTGCCAGCAGTCTCCGACAGGGGGTGGACACCGGGGAGCTGTTTTTT,CASSLRQGVDTGELFF
TRBV29-1,NA,TRBJ2-3,NA,TGCAGCGTTGCTAGCACAGATACGCAGTATTTT,CSVASTDTQYF
TRBV10-3,NA,TRBJ1-2,TRBD1,TGTGCCATCAGACCCGGGACAGGGTCATTTGATGGCTGCACCTTC,CAIRPGTGSFDGCTF
TRBV5-5,NA,TRBJ1-5,NA,TGTGCCAGCAGACAGAGGGTTTTTAGTGAGCCCCAGCATTTT,CASRQRVFSEPQHF
TRBV18,NA,TRBJ2-7,TRBD2,TGTGCCAGCTCTCAACTAGCGAGAGGATCCTACGAGCAGTACTTC,CASSQLARGSYEQYF
TRBV7-8,NA,TRBJ1-1,NA,TGTGCCAGCAGCCCGCGGACTGGGCGCCTTATGAACACTGAAGCTTTCTTT,CASSPRTGRLMNTEAFF
TRBV5-1,NA,TRBJ2-7,NA,TGCGCCAGCAGCTTGGTGCGGGGACAGACCTACGAGCAGTACTTC,CASSLVRGQTYEQYF
TRBV11-2,few,TRBJ2-7,NA,TGTGCCAGCAGCCCCGGGGGTTTCTACGAGCAGTACTTC,CASSPGGFYEQYF
TRBV9,NA,TRBJ2-2,TRBD2,TGTGCCAGCAGCGTGGAAGCGGGAGAGGGCACCGGGGAGCTGTTTTTT,CASSVEAGEGTGELFF
TRBV29-1,NA,TRBJ1-3,NA,TGCAGCGCTGGACAGTCGACCTCTGGAAACACCATATATTTT,CSAGQSTSGNTIYF